A selection of T cell receptor beta chains follows, all from one sample in a study of blood T cell repertoires in COVID-19. Assay: immunoSEQ multiplex PCR; the TCRdb copy retains only in-frame clones and omits some. The data hold some 350,000 clones, with around nine tenths observed a single time. Sample: peripheral blood. These receptor sequences come from a woman in her 70s with COVID-19, enrolled during active disease. CDR3s include the opening cysteine and the closing phenylalanine or tryptophan. Each record gives: J gene, clone size, V gene, D gene, CDR3 protein, CDR3 DNA. D genes are given only for firm matches. A clone size is listed for some rows: how often the clone was seen (once, few, many), or a class if it is expanded.

>TRBJ2-2|once|TRBV27|.
CASSSPHHRVNTGELFF
TGTGCCAGCAGTTCTCCACACCACCGGGTAAACACCGGGGAGCTGTTTTTT
>TRBJ1-1|.|TRBV13|.
CASSHNPGLWLSNTEAFF
TGTGCCAGCAGCCATAATCCAGGGTTATGGCTATCGAACACTGAAGCTTTCTTT
>TRBJ1-3|once|TRBV28|.
CASVEALSGNTIYF
TGTGCCAGCGTGGAGGCTCTCTCTGGAAACACCATATATTTT
>TRBJ1-2|.|TRBV7-9|.
CASSLGQVGIWGYTF
TGTGCCAGCAGCTTAGGGCAGGTCGGGATTTGGGGCTACACCTTC
>TRBJ1-4|.|TRBV2|.
CASSEGRSGELFF
TGTGCCAGCAGTGAAGGGAGGTCGGGGGAACTGTTTTTT
>TRBJ2-1|.|TRBV9|TRBD2
CASSPQVAGDNEQFF
TGTGCCAGCAGCCCACAGGTAGCGGGGGACAATGAGCAGTTCTTC
>TRBJ2-7|.|TRBV2|.
CASSDKASRIYEQYF
TGTGCCAGCAGTGACAAGGCTAGCCGAATCTACGAGCAGTACTTC
>TRBJ1-2|.|TRBV27|.
CATAGGDLRGSNYGYTF
TGTGCCACCGCGGGAGGGGATCTCAGGGGCTCTAACTATGGCTACACCTTC
>TRBJ2-2|.|TRBV3-1/TRBV3-2|.
CASSQGRVRTGELFF
TGTGCCAGCAGCCAAGGGAGGGTCAGGACCGGGGAGCTGTTTTTT
>TRBJ1-5|once|TRBV19|TRBD1
CASSIVPGQGTKPQHF
TGTGCCAGTAGTATCGTCCCGGGACAGGGTACGAAGCCCCAGCATTTT
>TRBJ1-4|.|TRBV30|TRBD1
CAWRDRGGEKLFF
TGTGCCTGGAGGGACAGGGGAGGTGAAAAACTGTTTTTT
>TRBJ1-4|.|TRBV18|TRBD1
CASSPTGGFGEKLFF
TGTGCCAGCTCACCGACAGGGGGCTTCGGTGAAAAACTGTTTTTT
>TRBJ1-2|few|TRBV4-2|.
CASSGAGDRGNGYTF
TGTGCCAGCAGTGGGGCAGGGGATCGAGGGAATGGCTACACCTTC